Below are 22 T cell receptor beta chains sequenced from a single sample in a study of T cells after yellow fever vaccination. Each CDR3 protein gets one entry after TCRdb re-called the 5' RACE reads with MiXCR. The sample lists around 310,000 distinct CDR3 sequences, 4% seen once, with 24% in the top ten. The specimen was PBMCs, collected 5 days after the yellow fever booster vaccination. All receptors derive from a man younger than 30 who received the YFV17D yellow fever vaccine.

This clonotype was observed a few times. The CDR3 spells CASSSIRDRGETQYF. In DNA form, the CDR3 reads TGTGCCAGCAGCTCCATAAGGGACAGGGGAGAGACCCAGTACTTC. The V and J genes are TRBV28 and TRBJ2-5; TRBD1 aligns across 10 bases. CDR1 and CDR2 from the germline V gene are MDHEN and SYDVKM. CDR3 length: 15 residues. The ends lost 6 bases at V and 4 bases at J; junction bases unmatched: 8.

This clonotype has a count of ten or more. V and J are TRBV27 and TRBJ2-7; D unresolved. Germline lookup yields CDR1 MNHEY and CDR2 SMNVEV (reference sequence). Trimming cost V 2 bases and J 6 bases, with 11 bases left between them. This CDR3 is 13 amino acids long. The CDR3 DNA reads TGTGCCAGCAGTTTAACTGGGTCGAGCGAGCAGTACGTC. Translated: CASSLTGSSEQYV.

This clonotype was counted at least ten times. The rearrangement uses TRBV5-1 and TRBJ1-1; 7 nucleotides match TRBD1. V shed 4 bases, J shed 4 bases, and the junction held 10 bases outside the gene matches. Germline assignment: CDR1 SGHRS and CDR2 YFSETQ. This CDR3 comprises 15 residues. DNA for the CDR3: TGCGCCAGCAGCCCTCCGAGACAGGGAGGCACTGAAGCTTTCTTT. Protein sequence: CASSPPRQGGTEAFF.

This clonotype has just a few counts. V gene TRBV19 combines with J gene TRBJ2-1; either TRBD1 or TRBD2 may fit D (5 bases each). The CDR3 is 15 amino acids. CDR1 and CDR2 (germline): LNHDA, SQIVND (reference sequence). The V end was cut by 3 bases, the J end by 3 bases, with 12 bases between. In DNA, the CDR3 is TGTGCCAGTAGTATGGGGGTTCGAGGCTACAATGAGCAGTTCTTC. Translation gives CASSMGVRGYNEQFF.

A few counts support this clonotype. The chain uses TRBV7-9 and TRBJ2-1; 10 bases agree with TRBD1. CDR3 length: 14 amino acids. The germline V gene has CDR1 SEHNR and CDR2 FQNEAQ (reference sequence). V was clipped by 5 bases and J by 7 bases; unmatched bases: 5. CDR3 sequence (DNA): TGTGCCAGCAGCAGCCGGGACAGGGGAAATGAGCAGTTCTTC. Its protein product is CASSSRDRGNEQFF.

A few counts support this clonotype. This chain links TRBV28 with TRBJ1-2; possible D gene TRBD1, 5 bases. Germline CDR1 is MDHEN and CDR2 is SYDVKM. The germline V and J ends were trimmed by 4 bases and 8 bases, with 17 bases remaining between them. CDR3 length equals 14 residues. The CDR3, as DNA: TGTGCCAGCAGTTCCCAACGGACCGGGGGAGGCTACACCTTC. Protein: CASSSQRTGGGYTF.

In this sample, this clonotype turned up many times. The CDR3 here is CASSFALAEETQYF. DNA for the CDR3: TGTGCCAGCAGTTTCGCCCTAGCGGAAGAGACCCAGTACTTC. The rearrangement links TRBV12-3 or TRBV12-4 to TRBJ2-5; TRBD2 agrees at 7 bases. J was trimmed by 3 bases and V by 3 bases; bases with no gene match: 4. The CDR3 length is 14 residues.

This clonotype was counted between two and nine times. In DNA form, the CDR3 reads TGTGCCATCAGTGAGCTTGAATCGGAAGGTGAAGCTTTCTTT. Its protein product is CAISELESEGEAFF. The V gene is TRBV10-3, the J gene TRBJ1-1; D gene unclear. The V end was cut by 2 bases, the J end by 7 bases, with 14 bases between. Germline CDR1 reads ENHRY; CDR2 reads SYGVKD. The CDR3 spans 14 residues.

This clonotype was seen many times. The rearrangement uses TRBV5-1 and TRBJ2-2; D not resolved. The CDR3 is made up of 13 amino acids. Between the trimmed V and J ends, which lost 0 bases and 6 bases, there was a span of 6 bases. Germline V lookup: CDR1 SGHRS, CDR2 YFSETQ. The CDR3 nucleotides are TGCGCCAGCAGCTTGGGGACGGCCGGGGAGCTGTTTTTT. This encodes CASSLGTAGELFF.

This clonotype has a handful of counts. Here the CDR3 DNA reads TGTGCCAGCAGCTTGATCTCGGGACCCCTTGGGACCCAGTACTTC. Translating it yields CASSLISGPLGTQYF. V usage is TRBV5-4 and J usage is TRBJ2-5; D is possibly TRBD1 or TRBD2 (5 bases each). This CDR3 spans 15 amino acids. The ends were cut back, 1 base at V and 7 bases at J, with 17 bases in the middle. Germline CDR1 and CDR2: SGHNT and YYREEE (reference sequence).

The chain links TRBV3-1 to TRBJ2-7; 7 bases agree with TRBD2. The trim removed 10 bases at V and 0 bases at J, leaving 15 bases unmatched. The germline V gene encodes CDR1 LGHDT and CDR2 YNNKEL (reference sequence). The CDR3 extends over 16 amino acids. CDR3 sequence (DNA): TGTGCCACCACGTACCCTAAGCGGGGCAGCTCCTACGAGCAGTACGTC. It yields the protein CATTYPKRGSSYEQYV.

There are a few counts of this clonotype. The CDR3 nucleotides read TGCGCCAGCAGCCAAGACTTGACAGGGAGGGACGAGCAGTACTTC. Translation: CASSQDLTGRDEQYF. The chain carries TRBV4-1 and TRBJ2-7; D may correspond to TRBD1 or TRBD2 (7 bases each). Trimming removed 0 bases at V and 5 bases at J, with 14 bases between. The CDR3 is 15 residues long. The V gene's germline CDR1 is MGHRA and CDR2 YSYEKL.

The V call is TRBV21-1, the J call TRBJ1-2; the DNA was not used to check the table's D call, TRBD1. TRBV21-1 is recorded as a pseudogene. CDR3 length: 14 amino acids. The CDR3 DNA reads as TGTGCCAGCAGCAAAGTTGACAGGGTCTATGGCTACACCTTC. This gives the protein CASSKVDRVYGYTF.

This clonotype was detected a few times. The chain combines TRBV20-1 with TRBJ2-1; D gene unclear. The germline gives CDR1 DFQATT, CDR2 SNEGSKA (reference sequence). V shed 5 bases and J shed 7 bases, with 24 bases lying between them. The CDR3 loop spans 16 amino acids. The CDR3 region is CSAFYSPRFRLNEQFF. In DNA, the CDR3 is TGCAGTGCTTTCTATTCGCCCAGGTTTAGATTAAATGAGCAGTTCTTC.

The sample holds a few counts of this clonotype. The V call is TRBV28, the J call TRBJ1-6; D not resolved. The V gene's germline CDR1 is MDHEN and CDR2 SYDVKM. The CDR3 length is 15 residues. Trimming took 5 bases from V and 4 from J, leaving 12 bases between them. The CDR3 DNA reads TGTGCCAGCAGTCTAACGGGAGGGTATAATTCACCCCTCCACTTT. Its translation: CASSLTGGYNSPLHF. Combining the CDR3 with reference TRBV28 and TRBJ1-6 gives the whole variable domain DVKVTQSSRYLVKRTGEKVFLECVQDMDHENMFWYRQDPGLGLRLIYFSYDVKMKEKGDIPEGYSVSREKKERFSLILESASTNQTSMYLCASSLTGGYNSPLHFGNGTRLTVT.

The chain carries TRBV19 and TRBJ2-3; D call uncertain. With 0 bases removed from V and 12 bases from J, the gap between germline ends came to 10 bases. CDR3 length: 12 amino acids. The germline gives CDR1 LNHDA, CDR2 SQIVND (reference sequence). The CDR3 reads CASSIEVSPQYF. DNA for the CDR3: TGTGCCAGTAGTATAGAAGTTTCGCCCCAGTATTTT.

V gene TRBV9 combines with J gene TRBJ2-1; TRBD2 is a possible D gene (5 bases). In germline, CDR1 is SGDLS, CDR2 YYNGEE. The V end lost 3 bases, the J end lost 0 bases, and 10 bases lay between the germline ends. The CDR3 has 15 amino acids. This CDR3 is CASSAEGTSYNEQFF. CDR3 DNA sequence: TGTGCCAGCAGCGCCGAGGGAACCTCCTACAATGAGCAGTTCTTC.

The chain joins TRBV6-5 to TRBJ2-7; possibly TRBD2 for D (5 bases). Germline V gene sequence: CDR1 MNHEY, CDR2 SVGAGI. There are 14 residues in the CDR3. The V gene lost 7 bases and the J gene lost 7 bases, with 20 bases spanning the gap. The CDR3, as DNA: TGTGCCAGCACCCCTGTATTGTCCCGAGGGGAGCAGTACTTC. Translation gives CASTPVLSRGEQYF.

In DNA form, the CDR3 reads TGTGCCAGCAGCAAATGGCTCGGACAGCCCACCTACGAGCAGTACGTC. Its protein is CASSKWLGQPTYEQYV. The genes are TRBV21-1 and TRBJ2-7; the table names TRBD1, a call not compared with the DNA. TRBV21-1 is flagged as a pseudogene. The CDR3 consists of 16 residues.

This clonotype was recorded a few times. J is TRBJ2-2 and V is TRBV20-1; TRBD2 aligns across 7 bases. This CDR3 is 13 amino acids long. Germline-derived CDR1 and CDR2 are DFQATT and SNEGSKA (reference sequence). The CDR3 spells CGLVRGFTGELFF. CDR3 bases: TGCGGACTAGTTAGGGGATTCACCGGGGAGCTGTTTTTT.

This clonotype was seen at least ten times. The chain carries TRBV4-3 and TRBJ2-2; 9 bases match TRBD1. Germline V gene data show CDR1 as LGHNA and CDR2 as YSLEER. The CDR3 runs to 17 residues. The V and J ends lost 3 bases and 7 bases, in that order; junction bases with no gene match: 12. The CDR3 bases are TGCGCCAGCAGCCAGAGGGACAGGGTTCGGGGAAACGGGGAGCTGTTTTTT. It specifies CASSQRDRVRGNGELFF.

This clonotype was seen a single time. With a much larger clone just one base away, this may be a read error. This rearrangement joins TRBV4-1 to TRBJ2-5; 7 bases are shared with TRBD1. In germline, CDR1 is MGHRA, CDR2 YSYEKL. There are 16 residues in the CDR3. V lost 4 bases to trimming and J lost 4 bases; unmatched junction nucleotides: 12. The CDR3 DNA follows: TGCGCCAGCAGCCTTTCGACCGTTAGGGGGCGAGAGACCCAGTACTTC. It is translated as CASSLSTVRGRETQYF.